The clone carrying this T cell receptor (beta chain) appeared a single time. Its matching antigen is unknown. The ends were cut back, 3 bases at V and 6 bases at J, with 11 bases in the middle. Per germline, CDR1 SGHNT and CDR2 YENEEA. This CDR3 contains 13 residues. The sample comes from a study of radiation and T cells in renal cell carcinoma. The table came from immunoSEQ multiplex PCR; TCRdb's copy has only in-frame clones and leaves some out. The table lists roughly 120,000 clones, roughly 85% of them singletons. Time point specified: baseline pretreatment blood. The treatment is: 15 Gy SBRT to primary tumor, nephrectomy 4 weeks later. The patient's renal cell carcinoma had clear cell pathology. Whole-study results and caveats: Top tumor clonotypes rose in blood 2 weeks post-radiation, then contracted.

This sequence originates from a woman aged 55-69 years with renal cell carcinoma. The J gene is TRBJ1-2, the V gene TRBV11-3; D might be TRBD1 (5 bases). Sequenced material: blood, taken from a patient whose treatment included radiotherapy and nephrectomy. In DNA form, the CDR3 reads TGTGCCAGCAGCTTCTCCCAGGGTCATGGCTACACCTTC. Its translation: CASSFSQGHGYTF.